Below, 17 T cell receptor beta chains from the same sample are listed, as sequenced in a study of Ad26.COV2.S vaccination and SARS-CoV-2 variants. Sequencing used immunoSEQ multiplex PCR; TCRdb keeps in-frame clones, though not all of them. The profile shows about 350,000 clones, about nine tenths of them singletons. The treatment: some 20 received Ad26.COV2.S at low or high dose, single or two shots; 5 received placebo; per-sample allocation not given. It was on day 63 after the first vaccine or placebo injection that samples were taken. The material sequenced was peripheral blood, taken in a trial of Ad26.COV2.S vaccine versus placebo. The receptors derive from a person aged 18-65 years who received the Ad26.COV2.S COVID-19 vaccine or a placebo.

The J gene is TRBJ2-5, the V gene TRBV12-3 or TRBV12-4; a weak D match, TRBD2 (6 bases). The V and J ends lost 3 bases and 4 bases respectively, with 9 bases between them. This CDR3 comprises 13 residues. This chain's CDR3 is CASSFGGRETQYF. The CDR3 DNA is TGTGCCAGCAGTTTCGGAGGGCGAGAGACCCAGTACTTC.

This sequence joins TRBV13 and TRBJ2-7; D is possibly TRBD1 (6 bases). There are 15 residues in the CDR3. Germline CDR1 PRHDT, CDR2 FYEKMQ (reference sequence). V was clipped by 6 bases and J by 5 bases, with 20 bases between them. CDR3 DNA: TGTGCCAGCAGTAATCCTCCAACAGGGAGAAACGAGCAGTACTTC. Protein product: CASSNPPTGRNEQYF. Based on the CDR3 plus reference TRBV13 and TRBJ2-7, the full variable domain is AAGVIQSPRHLIKEKRETATLKCYPIPRHDTVYWYQQGPGQDPQFLISFYEKMQSDKGSIPDRFSAQQFSDYHSELNMSSLELGDSALYFCASSNPPTGRNEQYFGPGTRLTVT.

This chain joins TRBV7-3 and TRBJ1-4; D is unclear. V lost 4 bases and J lost 7, with 10 bases in between. Germline CDR1 reads SGHTA; CDR2 reads FQGTGA. The CDR3 runs to 13 residues. CDR3 DNA sequence: TGTGCCAGCAGCTCCGCCTCTTTTGAAAAACTGTTTTTT. This encodes CASSSASFEKLFF.

The chain links TRBV28 to TRBJ1-1; D unclear. Germline V gene lookup returns CDR1 MDHEN and CDR2 SYDVKM. The germline V and J ends were trimmed by 6 bases and 1 base, with 3 bases remaining between them. This CDR3 is 11 amino acids long. CDR3 amino acids: CASRTNTEAFF. CDR3 in DNA: TGTGCCAGCAGGACGAACACTGAAGCTTTCTTT.

The chain is built from TRBV10-3 and TRBJ1-1; a possible D gene is TRBD1 (6 bases). The CDR3 extends over 14 amino acids. V lost 0 bases and J 4 bases, leaving 9 bases between the germline ends. Germline values: CDR1 ENHRY, CDR2 SYGVKD. The CDR3 reads CAISESNRVTEAFF. In DNA form, the CDR3 reads TGTGCCATCAGTGAGTCGAACAGGGTCACTGAAGCTTTCTTT.

There are a few counts of this clone. The chain has TRBV19 and TRBJ2-7; no clear D gene. V gave up 8 bases and J gave up 1 base, with 12 bases separating them. This CDR3 has 13 residues. Germline-derived CDR1 and CDR2 are LNHDA and SQIVND (reference sequence). CDR3 sequence: CASAPTLSYEQYF. DNA of the CDR3: TGTGCCAGTGCCCCGACACTTTCCTACGAGCAGTACTTC.

This rearrangement joins TRBV6-5 to TRBJ1-2, with D possibly being TRBD1 (6 bases). Trimming cost V 5 bases and J 11 bases, with 21 bases left between them. Germline CDR1 reads MNHEY; CDR2 reads SVGAGI. This CDR3 spans 14 amino acids. The CDR3 sequence is CASSLDTGQSLYTF. Here the CDR3 DNA reads TGTGCCAGCAGTCTAGACACGGGACAAAGTCTATACACCTTC.

The chain couples TRBV6-5 to TRBJ1-4; perhaps TRBD1 as D (6 bases). Germline assignment: CDR1 MNHEY and CDR2 SVGAGI. The length of the CDR3 is 13 residues. Deletions cut 7 bases from V and 5 bases from J, with 11 bases between. The CDR3 coding sequence is TGTGCCAGCAAACGCCAGGGGAATGAAAAACTGTTTTTT. Its protein is CASKRQGNEKLFF.

This clone was seen only once. The chain joins TRBV23-1 to TRBJ2-4, with unresolved D. TRBV23-1 is identified as an open reading frame with a role that is uncertain. This CDR3 is 11 amino acids long. Trimming took off 11 bases at V and 0 bases at J, with 5 bases between the two ends. The CDR3 DNA reads as TGCGCCGCCGTAGCCAAAAACATTCAGTACTTC. This codes for CAAVAKNIQYF.

This rearrangement joins TRBV7-2 to TRBJ1-1; TRBD1 aligns across 9 bases. This CDR3 region has 16 residues. Germline loops: CDR1 SGHTA, CDR2 FQGNSA. Unmatched junction bases numbered 10, after V lost 5 bases and J lost 3 bases. CDR3 region: CASSTRTQGAYTEAFF. In nucleotides, the CDR3 is TGTGCCAGCAGCACCCGAACACAGGGGGCATACACTGAAGCTTTCTTT.

The gene calls are TRBV4-3 and TRBJ2-1; TRBD2 agrees at 10 bases. Germline loops: CDR1 LGHNA, CDR2 YSLEER. V dropped 0 bases and J dropped 4; count of bases not matched to a gene: 0. CDR3 length equals 15 residues. Written as DNA, the CDR3 is TGCGCCAGCAGCCAAGATAGCGGGGGGTACAATGAGCAGTTCTTC. Protein product: CASSQDSGGYNEQFF.

This chain uses TRBV7-9 with TRBJ2-7, with 8 positions matching TRBD1. V was clipped by 9 bases and J by 4 bases; unmatched bases: 2. Germline CDR1 reads SEHNR; CDR2 reads FQNEAQ (reference sequence). There are 11 residues in the CDR3. The CDR3 nucleotides are TGTGCCAGTGGACAGGGATACGAGCAGTACTTC. This encodes CASGQGYEQYF.

The chain uses TRBV2 and TRBJ2-2, with D possibly TRBD2 on 5 matching bases. The CDR3 runs 14 residues. Germline V CDR1 and CDR2: SNHLY, FYNNEI. V was trimmed by 3 bases and J by 6 bases, leaving 11 bases between them. The DNA of the CDR3 is TGTGCCAGCAGTGAGAATAGCGTCCCCGGGGAGCTGTTTTTT. Protein sequence: CASSENSVPGELFF.

This chain uses TRBV7-9 with TRBJ1-1, with 9 bases that match TRBD1. The length of the CDR3 is 14 residues. Germline V CDR1 and CDR2: SEHNR, FQNEAQ (reference sequence). V was pared by 2 bases and J by 4 bases, with 2 bases of the junction left unmatched. In DNA, the CDR3 is TGTGCCAGCAGCTTAATACAGGGGGCCACTGAAGCTTTCTTT. Translated, it gives CASSLIQGATEAFF.

The chain uses TRBV6-1 and TRBJ1-6, with 9 bases aligning to TRBD1. The CDR3 totals 15 residues. V lost 3 bases, J lost 4 bases, and 1 base stayed unmatched. Germline CDR1 and CDR2: MNHNS and SASEGT. CDR3 nucleotides: TGTGCCAGCAGTGACGGACAGGGGTATAATTCACCCCTCCACTTT. This encodes CASSDGQGYNSPLHF.

V gene TRBV7-9 combines with J gene TRBJ1-2; 10 bases align to TRBD1. Germline CDR1 and CDR2: SEHNR and FQNEAQ (reference sequence). The ends lost 4 bases at V and 8 bases at J; junction bases unmatched: 13. The CDR3 loop spans 16 amino acids. CDR3 residues: CASSSTPGQGRLGYTF. CDR3 nucleotide sequence: TGTGCCAGCAGCTCTACCCCGGGACAGGGGCGTCTGGGCTACACCTTC.

The V gene is TRBV20-1, the J gene TRBJ2-7, with D unclear. CDR1 and CDR2 (germline): DFQATT, SNEGSKA (reference sequence). The CDR3 is 11 residues long. V lost 3 bases, J lost 6 bases, and 9 bases lay in between. This chain's CDR3 is CSASKGSEQYF. CDR3 coding DNA: TGCAGTGCTAGTAAAGGGTCCGAGCAGTACTTC.